This TCR beta chain was sequenced in a study of cytotoxic CD8 clonotypes in ibrutinib-treated CLL. Germline assignment: CDR1 SGHNT and CDR2 YYREEE (reference sequence). The trim removed 1 base at V and 3 bases at J, leaving 6 bases unmatched. The CDR3 has 17 residues. Depth targeted 1 in 200,000 to 1 in 1 million T cells, averaging about 9.2x coverage per clonotype. Using immunoSEQ multiplex PCR, the repertoire was profiled, and TCRdb retains in-frame clones only, with some absent. The top ten hold over 4.5% of the sample, which has roughly 180,000 clones, under 85% seen once. The V and J genes are TRBV5-4 and TRBJ1-6, with 8 bases matching TRBD1. This material consisted of PBMCs, taken after 24 months of ibrutinib treatment. This TCR was recovered from a human donor with chronic lymphocytic leukemia. In DNA form, the CDR3 reads TGTGCCAGCAGCTTGCAACACGGGACAGGCTATAATTCACCCCTCCACTTT. This translates into CASSLQHGTGYNSPLHF. Full variable domain (outside the CDR3, taken from reference TRBV5-4 and TRBJ1-6): ETGVTQSPTHLIKTRGQQVTLRCSSQSGHNTVSWYQQALGQGPQFIFQYYREEENGRGNFPPRFSGLQFPNYSSELNVNALELDDSALYLCASSLQHGTGYNSPLHFGNGTRLTVT.